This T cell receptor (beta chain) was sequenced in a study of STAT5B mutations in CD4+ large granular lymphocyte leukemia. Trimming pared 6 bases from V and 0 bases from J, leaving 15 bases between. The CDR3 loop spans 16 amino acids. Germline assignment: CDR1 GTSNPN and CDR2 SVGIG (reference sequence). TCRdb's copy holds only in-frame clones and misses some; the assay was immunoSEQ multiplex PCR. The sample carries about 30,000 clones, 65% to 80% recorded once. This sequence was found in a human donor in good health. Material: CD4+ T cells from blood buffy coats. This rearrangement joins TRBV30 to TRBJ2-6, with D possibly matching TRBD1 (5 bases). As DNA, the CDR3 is TGTGCCTGCCGTAGGGGTTTGGGCTCTGGGGCCAACGTCCTGACTTTC. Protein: CACRRGLGSGANVLTF.